The 10 T cell receptor beta chains in this list originate from one sample, sequenced in a study of regulatory T cells in long-lasting Graves disease. According to the study, TCR beta libraries were built with iRepertoire HTBI primers and CDR3-region Arm-PCR. From the multiplex PCR reads, TCRdb called clonotypes with MiXCR, one entry per CDR3 protein. The table includes hundreds of thousands of distinct CDR3 sequences, about 32% detected once. The time point denotes: persistent/refractory GD, antithyroid drugs over 5 years with positive TRAb. The TCR library was made from RNA that had been extracted from PBMCs in TRIzol. This sample comprised peripheral blood mononuclear cells (PBMCs), obtained when the disease was refractory, from a patient treated with antithyroid drugs. Receptor source: a female donor with Graves disease.

The table lists this clonotype with many counts. The chain couples TRBV2 to TRBJ1-4; 10 bases agree with TRBD1. The germline CDR1 and CDR2 sequences are SNHLY and FYNNEI. Losses at the gene ends were 7 bases for V and 8 bases for J; bases not matched to a gene: 10. This CDR3 is built from 15 residues. The DNA for the CDR3 is TGTGCCAGCAAAGCGACAGGGGGCGCGAGGGAAAAACTGTTTTTT. Translation gives CASKATGGAREKLFF.

This clonotype was recorded a few times. The J gene is TRBJ2-7, the V gene TRBV29-1; TRBD2 is a possible D gene (5 bases). The CDR3 spans 13 residues. V gave up 7 bases and J gave up 2 bases, with 15 bases separating them. Germline CDR1 and CDR2: SQVTM and ANQGSEA. This chain's CDR3 is CSALSGIPYEQYF. CDR3 in DNA: TGCAGCGCCTTGTCGGGGATACCCTACGAGCAGTACTTC.

This clonotype occurred a few times. This chain links TRBV12-3 or TRBV12-4 with TRBJ2-7, with D possibly matching TRBD1 (6 bases). This CDR3 has 14 amino acids. With 6 bases removed from V and 0 bases from J, the gap between germline ends came to 12 bases. The CDR3 sequence: CASSPTGFSYEQYF. The CDR3 coding sequence is TGTGCCAGCAGCCCCACAGGGTTCTCCTACGAGCAGTACTTC.

J is TRBJ2-4 and V is TRBV6-1; D call uncertain. The germline V gene has CDR1 MNHNS and CDR2 SASEGT. The CDR3 runs 17 residues. V was trimmed by 6 bases and J by 0 bases, leaving 18 bases between them. The CDR3 here is CASSKKRIELAKNIQYF. In DNA form, the CDR3 reads TGTGCCAGCAGCAAAAAACGGATCGAATTAGCCAAAAACATTCAGTACTTC.

This chain links TRBV6-4 with TRBJ2-7, with a tentative D call TRBD1 (6 bases). Germline V CDR1 and CDR2: MRHNA, SNTAGT. This CDR3 is built from 16 residues. Trimming cost V 7 bases and J 5 bases, with 24 bases left between them. CDR3 loop: CASNSKKTQAGDEQYF. The CDR3 DNA reads TGTGCCAGCAACTCCAAAAAGACGCAAGCAGGGGACGAGCAGTACTTC.

Many counts were recorded for this clonotype. The V and J genes are TRBV27 and TRBJ1-2, with 7 bases matching TRBD1. V lost 8 bases and J lost 4; bases outside the gene matches: 13. CDR3 size: 15 residues. CDR1 and CDR2 (germline): MNHEY, SMNVEV (reference sequence). The CDR3 DNA reads as TGTGCCAGCGGAGTTACCCCGGGACAGCTCTATGGCTACACCTTC. Residues: CASGVTPGQLYGYTF.

The rearrangement uses TRBV12-3 or TRBV12-4 and TRBJ1-2; D ambiguous. The CDR3 has 12 residues. Trimming removed 5 bases from V and 8 bases from J, with 12 bases in between. The CDR3 sequence: CASSPSIVGYTF. The CDR3 DNA is TGTGCCAGCAGTCCCTCAATAGTAGGCTACACCTTC.

The J gene is TRBJ2-1, the V gene TRBV29-1, with D tentatively TRBD1 (6 bases). V lost 5 bases to trimming and J lost 6 bases, with 17 bases between them. Germline lookup yields CDR1 SQVTM and CDR2 ANQGSEA. The CDR3 has 14 amino acids. This chain's CDR3 is CSVRDTPLVNEQFF. The CDR3 nucleotides are TGCAGCGTTCGGGACACTCCACTTGTCAATGAGCAGTTCTTC.

This clonotype came up a few times. This rearrangement joins TRBV30 to TRBJ2-2; TRBD1 matches at 8 bases. The CDR3 is made up of 14 amino acids. Trimming removed 4 bases from V and 4 bases from J; junction bases left unmatched: 5. Germline CDR1 GTSNPN, CDR2 SVGIG (reference sequence). DNA of the CDR3: TGTGCCTGGATTATTCAGGGGGCCACCGGGGAGCTGTTTTTT. Its translation: CAWIIQGATGELFF.

The rearrangement uses TRBV7-9 and TRBJ1-4; no clear D gene. V was clipped by 5 bases and J by 8 bases, with 12 bases between them. The germline gives CDR1 SEHNR, CDR2 FQNEAQ (reference sequence). This CDR3 contains 13 residues. The CDR3 loop is CASSDGLHEKLFF. The CDR3 coding sequence is TGTGCCAGCAGCGACGGGCTCCACGAAAAACTGTTTTTT.